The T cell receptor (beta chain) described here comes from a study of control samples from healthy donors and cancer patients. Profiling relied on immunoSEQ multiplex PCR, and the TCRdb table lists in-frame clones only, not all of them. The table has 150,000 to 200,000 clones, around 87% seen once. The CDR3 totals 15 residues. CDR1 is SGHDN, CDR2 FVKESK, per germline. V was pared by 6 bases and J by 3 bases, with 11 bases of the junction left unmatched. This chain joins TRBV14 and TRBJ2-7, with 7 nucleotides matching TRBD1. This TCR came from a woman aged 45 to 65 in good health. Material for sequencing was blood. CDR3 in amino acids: CASSRDRDRRYEQYF. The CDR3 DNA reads TGTGCCAGCAGTCGCGACCGGGACAGACGCTACGAGCAGTACTTC.